The present entry profiles one T cell receptor beta chain with its context. Its antigen is currently unknown. This CDR3 has 17 amino acids. The V gene lost 4 bases and the J gene lost 7 bases, with 24 bases spanning the gap. The germline gives CDR1 WNHNN, CDR2 SYGVQD (reference sequence). This sample was included in a study of T cell responses to AZD1222 COVID-19 vaccine. Study outcomes and limitations: Spike regions recognized by vaccine-associated CD4 TCRs spanned the protein, led by 160-218 and 743-854. Only a handful of AZD1222 recipients, more than 5 in all, had baseline seropositivity. Donor demographics were predominantly white British with a female majority; clonal diversity may be underestimated. Sampling captured repertoires only after the peak T cell response.

Measured with immunoSEQ multiplex PCR; TCRdb has only the in-frame clones, and not every one. The table includes 200,000 or so clones, about 94% detected once. The TCR comes from an adult in good health. The input for sequencing was peripheral blood, taken on day 0 of AZD1222 vaccination. This sequence joins TRBV10-1 and TRBJ2-3, with D possibly matching TRBD2 (7 bases). Here the CDR3 reads CASSVGASDGRWNTQYF. In DNA, the CDR3 is TGCGCCAGCAGTGTGGGGGCCAGCGACGGGAGGTGGAATACGCAGTATTTT.